The 20 T cell receptor beta chains below all came from one sample that was sequenced in a study of blood T cell repertoires in COVID-19. The table came from immunoSEQ multiplex PCR; TCRdb's copy has only in-frame clones and leaves some out. The sample has over 60,000 clones; around 86% are singletons. Sequenced: peripheral blood. The receptors were gathered from a man aged 70-80 years with active or convalescent COVID-19.

This chain joins TRBV13 and TRBJ2-1; 10 positions agree with TRBD1. The V gene end was trimmed by 4 bases and the J gene end by 4 bases; junction bases not matched to a gene: 10. Germline CDR1 PRHDT, CDR2 FYEKMQ (reference sequence). CDR3 length: 17 amino acids. The CDR3: CASSSRWGDRGYNEQFF. Written as DNA, the CDR3 is TGTGCCAGCAGCTCGAGGTGGGGGGACAGGGGATACAATGAGCAGTTCTTC.

The chain uses TRBV27 and TRBJ1-5; 7 nucleotides agree with TRBD1. This CDR3 spans 15 amino acids. The junction had 3 bases not matched to a gene; V was cut back by 3 bases and J by 1 base. Germline V gene data show CDR1 as MNHEY and CDR2 as SMNVEV (reference sequence). The CDR3 DNA follows: TGTGCCAGCAGTTTTAGGGGGCTGAGCAATCAGCCCCAGCATTTT. Its protein product is CASSFRGLSNQPQHF.

The chain joins TRBV4-1 to TRBJ1-3; D not certain. The CDR3 totals 16 residues. The V gene lost 0 bases and the J gene lost 4 bases, with 13 bases spanning the gap. Germline lookup yields CDR1 MGHRA and CDR2 YSYEKL. CDR3 protein: CASSQDPLPGGNTIYF. CDR3 nucleotides: TGCGCCAGCAGCCAAGATCCCCTCCCGGGAGGAAACACCATATATTTT.

The rearrangement joins TRBV19 to TRBJ2-7, with 14 bases that match TRBD2. V was clipped by 4 bases and J by 3 bases; unmatched bases: 2. The germline V gene encodes CDR1 LNHDA and CDR2 SQIVND (reference sequence). CDR3 length: 15 amino acids. The chain's CDR3 is CASSTGTSGGYEQYF. CDR3 DNA sequence: TGTGCCAGTAGTACCGGGACTAGCGGGGGCTACGAGCAGTACTTC. Supplemented by reference TRBV19 and TRBJ2-7, the full variable domain reads DGGITQSPKYLFRKEGQNVTLSCEQNLNHDAMYWYRQDPGQGLRLIYYSQIVNDFQKGDIAEGYSVSREKKESFPLTVTSAQKNPTAFYLCASSTGTSGGYEQYFGPGTRLTVT.

The chain carries TRBV6-1 and TRBJ1-5; the match to TRBD1 covers 7 bases. Germline loops: CDR1 MNHNS, CDR2 SASEGT. V lost 3 bases and J lost 3; bases outside the gene matches: 2. The CDR3 is 14 residues long. CDR3 nucleotide sequence: TGTGCCAGCAGTGACGGACAGGCCAATCAGCCCCAGCATTTT. It specifies CASSDGQANQPQHF.

CDR3 DNA: TGTGCCAGCAGTTCATACAGGGTGAAAAGCAATCAGCCCCAGCATTTT. Protein sequence: CASSSYRVKSNQPQHF. This chain connects TRBV27 to TRBJ1-5; D perhaps matches TRBD1 (6 bases). This CDR3 spans 16 amino acids. Looked up from germline, CDR1 is MNHEY and CDR2 is SMNVEV (reference sequence). V was clipped by 4 bases and J by 1 base, with 14 bases between them.

The chain is built from TRBV2 and TRBJ2-1, with 7 bases lining up with TRBD2. J was trimmed by 0 bases and V by 3 bases; bases with no gene match: 8. CDR1 is SNHLY and CDR2 is FYNNEI in the germline V gene. This CDR3 has 17 residues. CDR3 loop: CASSDEGGVSSYNEQFF. The CDR3 nucleotides are TGTGCCAGCAGTGACGAGGGAGGGGTCAGCTCCTACAATGAGCAGTTCTTC.

Comment on this clone: One end of the junction varies from germline; a read error may be responsible. The chain employs TRBV6-5 and TRBJ1-3, with 7 bases lining up with TRBD1. This CDR3 is 14 amino acids long. CDR1 is MNHEY and CDR2 is SVGAGI in the germline V gene. In DNA form, the CDR3 reads TGTGCCAGCAGATTGACAGGGCCTGGGAACACCATATATTTT. Translating gives CASRLTGPGNTIYF.

The genes are TRBV30 and TRBJ1-6; 7 nucleotides align to TRBD1. After removal of 4 bases from V and 2 bases from J, the junction contained 8 bases not matched to a gene. The CDR3 runs to 16 residues. CDR1 and CDR2 (germline): GTSNPN, SVGIG (reference sequence). The DNA of the CDR3 is TGTGCCTGGAAGTGGTCAGGGGGTGCCTATAATTCACCCCTCCACTTT. Residues: CAWKWSGGAYNSPLHF.

The chain employs TRBV7-8 and TRBJ2-2, with 7 bases aligning to TRBD2. Germline V gives CDR1 SGHVS, CDR2 FQNEAQ. V shed 2 bases and J 3 bases; nucleotides not matched to a gene: 6. The CDR3 covers 16 residues. The DNA of the CDR3 is TGTGCCAGCAGCTTACGGGCTAGCGGATACACCGGGGAGCTGTTTTTT. This encodes CASSLRASGYTGELFF.

V gene TRBV20-1 combines with J gene TRBJ1-1, with D perhaps TRBD1 (5 bases). Germline V CDR1 and CDR2: DFQATT, SNEGSKA (reference sequence). The CDR3 covers 13 residues. Trimming took off 3 bases at V and 2 bases at J, with 10 bases between the two ends. The DNA of the CDR3 is TGCAGTGCTAGTAAGGGGCTCAACACTGAAGCTTTCTTT. This gives the protein CSASKGLNTEAFF.

The rearrangement uses TRBV7-8 and TRBJ2-1; D not resolved. The germline CDR1 and CDR2 sequences are SGHVS and FQNEAQ. The CDR3 spans 13 residues. Trimming pared 1 base from V and 8 bases from J, leaving 9 bases between. CDR3 nucleotides: TGTGCCAGCAGCTTAGACAGAATTCATGAGCAGTTCTTC. As protein: CASSLDRIHEQFF.

This chain links TRBV29-1 with TRBJ2-3; tentative D call: TRBD1 (5 bases). The CDR3 totals 14 residues. The germline gives CDR1 SQVTM, CDR2 ANQGSEA. V was trimmed by 2 bases and J by 1 base, leaving 10 bases between them. For the CDR3, the DNA is TGCAGCGTTGAAAGGGGTTTCGGCACAGATACGCAGTATTTT. This translates into CSVERGFGTDTQYF.

This chain uses TRBV10-3 with TRBJ2-2; 8 bases line up with TRBD1. There are 15 residues in the CDR3. J gave up 1 base and V 6 bases, and 4 bases lay outside the gene matches. From germline, CDR1 is ENHRY and CDR2 SYGVKD. The CDR3 nucleotides are TGTGCCATCAGCGGGACAGGATTGAACACCGGGGAGCTGTTTTTT. Protein product: CAISGTGLNTGELFF.

This chain links TRBV19 with TRBJ1-2; D not resolved. The CDR3 consists of 13 residues. Germline-derived CDR1 and CDR2 are LNHDA and SQIVND (reference sequence). The V gene lost 7 bases and the J gene lost 4 bases, with 13 bases spanning the gap. The DNA of the CDR3 is TGTGCCAGTACCCTCGGACGGGGCTATGGCTACACCTTC. Residues: CASTLGRGYGYTF. Looking up the rest from reference TRBV19 and TRBJ1-2 gives the full variable domain: DGGITQSPKYLFRKEGQNVTLSCEQNLNHDAMYWYRQDPGQGLRLIYYSQIVNDFQKGDIAEGYSVSREKKESFPLTVTSAQKNPTAFYLCASTLGRGYGYTFGSGTRLTVV.

This clone was counted only a few times. The rearrangement joins TRBV10-3 to TRBJ2-1, with D perhaps TRBD2 (6 bases). The CDR3 runs 15 residues. Germline CDR1 reads ENHRY; CDR2 reads SYGVKD. Trimming took 2 bases from V and 9 from J, leaving 17 bases between them. CDR3 loop: CAISEGGMLQSEQFF. CDR3 bases: TGTGCCATCAGTGAGGGGGGGATGTTACAAAGTGAGCAGTTCTTC.

This CDR3 reads CASSARENTEAFF. The CDR3 nucleotides are TGTGCCAGCAGTGCCCGGGAAAACACTGAAGCTTTCTTT. The gene calls are TRBV25-1 and TRBJ1-1; D not certain. The V end lost 4 bases, the J end lost 2 bases, and 8 bases lay between the germline ends. CDR1 and CDR2 from the germline V gene are MGHDK and SYGVNS. The CDR3 has 13 amino acids.

The CDR3 protein is CASRDLVGEQFF. The DNA of the CDR3 is TGTGCCAGCAGAGACCTAGTGGGTGAGCAGTTCTTC. The J gene is TRBJ2-1, the V gene TRBV25-1; no clear D gene. V gave up 6 bases and J gave up 9 bases, with 12 bases separating them. Germline assignment: CDR1 MGHDK and CDR2 SYGVNS. The CDR3 runs 12 residues.

The chain combines TRBV29-1 with TRBJ1-2; possible D gene TRBD1, 6 bases. Germline assignment: CDR1 SQVTM and CDR2 ANQGSEA. This CDR3 comprises 12 residues. Deletions cut 7 bases from V and 6 bases from J, with 15 bases between. In DNA form, the CDR3 reads TGCAGCGCCGGACAGACAATTGATGGCTACACCTTC. Translation gives CSAGQTIDGYTF.

This chain links TRBV7-8 with TRBJ2-7; 13 nucleotides align to TRBD2. V was clipped by 5 bases and J by 2 bases; unmatched bases: 9. The CDR3 extends over 17 amino acids. Germline V CDR1 and CDR2: SGHVS, FQNEAQ. The CDR3 coding sequence is TGTGCCAGCAGCCCAGGACTAGCGGGAGAGTCGGCCTACGAGCAGTACTTC. Translation: CASSPGLAGESAYEQYF.